The T cell receptor beta chain under discussion was sequenced for a study of blood T cell repertoires in COVID-19. Study at large: Collection of acute and convalescent COVID-19 samples took place in the United States, Italy and Spain.

Assay used: immunoSEQ multiplex PCR; TCRdb lists only in-frame clones, some missing. The sample shows under 500,000 clones, 80% to 90% of them seen only once. Sequencing was done on a sample of PBMCs or T cells enriched from blood (not recorded which). The receptor's source is a man aged 25-45 years who had recovered from COVID-19.

CDR3 residues: CASSPGQANYEQYF. In DNA, the CDR3 is TGTGCCAGCTCACCTGGTCAGGCGAACTACGAGCAGTACTTC. V gene TRBV18 combines with J gene TRBJ2-7; D is uncertain. The length of the CDR3 is 14 residues. Trimming shortened V by 3 bases and J by 3 bases, and 12 bases separated the two germline ends. Germline V gene lookup returns CDR1 KGHSH and CDR2 LQKENI.